These 19 T cell receptor beta chains share one sample of origin, sequenced in a study of T cells in Graves' hyperthyroidism and ophthalmopathy. The TCR beta CDR3 regions underwent amplification using RNA transcripts as the source. HTBI primers were used for first-round RT-PCR of the TCR CDR3. MiXCR, run by TCRdb on the multiplex PCR reads, gives a single entry per CDR3 protein. Of 250,000 to 350,000 distinct CDR3 sequences in the sample, approximately 16% are singletons; the top ten hold around a third. Sequenced sample: blood. These TCRs come from a man aged 30 to 39 with Graves' hyperthyroidism.

This clonotype was counted many times. The chain links TRBV5-5 to TRBJ1-1, with TRBD1 as a possible D gene (5 bases). Germline CDR1 and CDR2: SGHKS and YYEKEE (reference sequence). Trimming removed 0 bases from V and 4 bases from J, with 10 bases in between. The CDR3 is 14 residues long. Here the CDR3 reads CASSLVIGTTEAFF. CDR3 DNA: TGTGCCAGCAGCTTGGTCATCGGGACCACTGAAGCTTTCTTT.

In this sample, this clonotype turned up many times. The gene calls are TRBV7-2 and TRBJ1-4, with D unclear. Trimming took 1 base from V and 7 from J, leaving 16 bases between them. The CDR3 is made up of 16 amino acids. Germline V gene sequence: CDR1 SGHTA, CDR2 FQGNSA. CDR3 loop: CASSLGTEGEGEKLFF. Here the CDR3 DNA reads TGTGCCAGCAGCTTAGGTACAGAGGGTGAGGGTGAAAAACTGTTTTTT. The variable domain in full, with the rest retrieved from reference TRBV7-2 and TRBJ1-4, is GAGVSQSPSNKVTEKGKDVELRCDPISGHTALYWYRQSLGQGLEFLIYFQGNSAPDKSGLPSDRFSAERTGGSVSTLTIQRTQQEDSAVYLCASSLGTEGEGEKLFFGSGTQLSVL.

This clonotype was detected many times. V is TRBV11-3 and J is TRBJ2-1; the D gene is possibly TRBD2 (6 bases). The V end lost 4 bases, the J end lost 4 bases, and 17 bases lay between the germline ends. The CDR3 spans 16 residues. CDR1 SGHNT and CDR2 YENEEA come from the germline V gene. CDR3: CASSSPWRDDYNEQFF. CDR3 coding DNA: TGTGCCAGCAGCTCTCCTTGGCGGGATGATTACAATGAGCAGTTCTTC.

This clonotype was recorded at least ten times. The rearrangement links TRBV11-2 to TRBJ2-7; D is perhaps TRBD2 (5 bases). CDR1 SGHAT and CDR2 FQNNGV come from the germline V gene. This CDR3 spans 13 amino acids. V lost 5 bases, J lost 7 bases, and 15 bases lay in between. The DNA of the CDR3 is TGTGCCAGCAGCATGGAGCGGTTAGGGGAGCAGTACTTC. Residues: CASSMERLGEQYF.

This clonotype was seen a few times. The chain couples TRBV5-6 to TRBJ1-6; D is unresolved. This CDR3 contains 14 residues. Germline CDR1 is SGHDT and CDR2 is YYEEEE. The ends were cut back, 3 bases at V and 12 bases at J, with 16 bases in the middle. The CDR3 coding sequence is TGTGCCAGCAGCTACACGACGGGTTTTCAACCCCTCCACTTT. This encodes CASSYTTGFQPLHF.

This chain connects TRBV5-1 to TRBJ2-6; D is ambiguous. Germline loops: CDR1 SGHRS, CDR2 YFSETQ. The CDR3 extends over 17 amino acids. V was cut by 0 bases and J by 0 bases, with 10 bases left in between. CDR3 DNA: TGCGCCAGCAGCTTGGGGGGTCATCCCTCTGGGGCCAACGTCCTGACTTTC. Translation gives CASSLGGHPSGANVLTF.

This rearrangement joins TRBV5-6 to TRBJ2-1, with D maybe TRBD1 (6 bases). The CDR3 runs 17 residues. The germline CDR1 and CDR2 sequences are SGHDT and YYEEEE. Trimming took off 0 bases at V and 5 bases at J, with 18 bases between the two ends. The CDR3: CASSLVLRWTANNEQFF. As DNA, the CDR3 is TGTGCCAGCAGCTTGGTTCTCAGATGGACAGCAAACAATGAGCAGTTCTTC.

This clonotype turned up a few times. The gene calls are TRBV7-9 and TRBJ2-7, with D uncertain. Trimming took off 5 bases at V and 1 base at J, with 12 bases between the two ends. Germline V CDR1 and CDR2: SEHNR, FQNEAQ (reference sequence). The CDR3 is 14 amino acids. CDR3 DNA: TGTGCCAGCAGCCCTTTAGAAGAGTCCTACGAGCAGTACTTC. It encodes CASSPLEESYEQYF.

There are a few counts of this clonotype. The CDR3 DNA follows: TGTGCCAGCAGCCAGGGTAGGGGCGATGAGCAGTTCTTC. Its translation is CASSQGRGDEQFF. The rearrangement links TRBV3-1 to TRBJ2-1, with D possibly TRBD1 on 5 matching bases. This CDR3 region has 13 residues. V lost 3 bases, J lost 8 bases, and 11 bases lay in between. Germline V gives CDR1 LGHDT, CDR2 YNNKEL (reference sequence).

Many counts were recorded for this clonotype. The CDR3 DNA sequence: TGTGCCAGCAGCTCGGGGGGGGAGGTGAACACTGAAGCTTTCTTT. Encoded protein: CASSSGGEVNTEAFF. This chain connects TRBV3-1 to TRBJ1-1, with a tentative D call TRBD1 (5 bases). Germline lookup yields CDR1 LGHDT and CDR2 YNNKEL (reference sequence). V dropped 5 bases and J dropped 0 bases, with 13 bases sitting between them. There are 15 residues in the CDR3.

This clonotype has ten or more counts. CDR3 protein: CASSAGDRAEKLFF. The CDR3 region has the DNA TGTGCCAGCAGTGCCGGGGACAGGGCTGAAAAACTGTTTTTT. V usage is TRBV2 and J usage is TRBJ1-4; 9 bases agree with TRBD1. Germline V CDR1 and CDR2: SNHLY, FYNNEI. The V gene end was trimmed by 4 bases and the J gene end by 7 bases; junction bases not matched to a gene: 4. The CDR3 has 14 residues.

Note on this clonotype: A much larger clone sits a single nucleotide away, making a read error possible. The chain uses TRBV27 and TRBJ1-4; a possible D gene is TRBD1 (5 bases). This CDR3 has 11 residues. From germline, CDR1 is MNHEY and CDR2 SMNVEV (reference sequence). The CDR3 nucleotides read TGTGCCACCATGGTGGGGGAAAAACTGTCTTTT. Its translation is CATMVGEKLSF.

The chain couples TRBV6-9 to TRBJ1-5, with 7 bases fitting TRBD1. The CDR3 is 14 residues long. Germline values: CDR1 MNHGY, CDR2 SVAAGI. The trim removed 3 bases at V and 4 bases at J, leaving 3 bases unmatched. This chain's CDR3 is CASSYQGENQPQHF. The CDR3 DNA reads as TGTGCCAGCAGTTACCAGGGGGAGAATCAGCCCCAGCATTTT.

This chain connects TRBV12-3 or TRBV12-4 to TRBJ2-7; 8 nucleotides align to TRBD2. This CDR3 is 13 amino acids long. Losses at the gene ends were 5 bases for V and 3 bases for J; bases not matched to a gene: 3. This CDR3 reads CASSAGLGYEQYF. CDR3 in DNA: TGTGCCAGCAGTGCGGGACTAGGCTACGAGCAGTACTTC.

This clonotype was recorded a few times. V is TRBV5-1 and J is TRBJ1-2; 9 nucleotides align to TRBD1. This CDR3 region has 14 residues. The junction had 12 bases not matched to a gene; V was cut back by 4 bases and J by 11 bases. The germline V gene encodes CDR1 SGHRS and CDR2 YFSETQ. The CDR3 region is CASSEGQGYIGYTF. The CDR3 DNA reads as TGCGCCAGCAGCGAGGGACAGGGTTACATTGGGTACACCTTC.

This clonotype was picked up a small number of times. This rearrangement joins TRBV20-1 to TRBJ2-4, with unresolved D. There are 12 residues in the CDR3. The germline CDR1 and CDR2 sequences are DFQATT and SNEGSKA (reference sequence). V was trimmed by 6 bases and J by 7 bases, leaving 13 bases between them. CDR3 DNA: TGCAGTGCAACGGCCGGGTTCAACATTCAGTACTTC. Its protein is CSATAGFNIQYF.

Turning to this clonotype: One base away lies a much larger clone, so this may be a sequencing read error. This chain joins TRBV11-2 and TRBJ2-1; D is possibly TRBD2 (6 bases). There are 15 residues in the CDR3. The germline CDR1 and CDR2 sequences are SGHAT and FQNNGV. The CDR3 spells CARSLDGSSYNEQFF. CDR3 sequence (DNA): TGTGCCCGCAGCTTAGACGGGAGCTCCTACAATGAGCAGTTCTTC.

Note on this clonotype: Possible read error: a much larger clone is one base away. The gene calls are TRBV7-2 and TRBJ1-1; a weak D match, TRBD1 (6 bases). This CDR3 contains 14 residues. Germline lookup yields CDR1 SGHTA and CDR2 FQGNSA. V was clipped by 7 bases and J by 4 bases, with 16 bases between them. The CDR3, as DNA: TGTGCCAGCACCCAGGGGATGAAGAGCACTGAAGCTTTCTTT. It codes for CASTQGMKSTEAFF.

This clonotype was seen ten or more times. The rearrangement links TRBV12-3 or TRBV12-4 to TRBJ2-5, with D tentatively TRBD2 (6 bases). The V end was cut by 7 bases, the J end by 5 bases, with 14 bases between. This CDR3 contains 13 residues. CDR3 sequence reads: CASTRGSGETQYF. CDR3 in DNA: TGTGCCAGCACTCGGGGGTCGGGTGAGACCCAGTACTTC.